This section outlines one T cell receptor (beta chain) sequence together with its context. This clonotype was counted between two and nine times. The target of this receptor is not known. The record has no base qualities; no much larger clone is one base away. These data originate in a study of T cells after yellow fever vaccination (dated by TCRdb to between 2017 and 2020). Context from the whole study: The SMART-Seq v4 Ultra Low Input RNA kit was used to prepare libraries from fractions with low cell numbers. Bulk TCR alpha and beta repertoires were sequenced longitudinally to track T-cell clones before and after primary and booster YFV17D yellow fever vaccination. Blood was collected at multiple timepoints before and after primary and secondary immunization, and bulk PBMC replicates and cell subsets were isolated. Two healthy male donors, one aged 18 to 29 and one aged 30 to 40 years, were included in the cohort. The study at large found these results: A small share of clonotypes was detected in both CD4 and CD8 compartments, with the overlap likely arising from convergent recombination. Because the study included only two donors, the extent to which the findings can be generalized is limited. Most clones expanded after primary vaccination were re-detected after the booster (approximately 96% of CD4 and approximately 88% of CD8), suggesting broad memory maintenance. Compared with the primary T-cell response, the secondary T-cell response was weaker but faster, peaking on day 5 rather than day 15. Because abundant contaminating clonotypes from the bulk population could be contained in FACS-sorted repertoires, computational filtering was required.

The cysteine opens and the phenylalanine closes a CDR3 of 13 amino acids. The entry retains the CDR3 DNA only, 39 bases that are in frame from base 1. For CDR1 and CDR2, the germline V gene lists SGHDT and YYEEEE. V and J are truncated by 2 bases and 5 bases respectively, leaving an intervening sequence of 10 bases. This sample's treatment or condition label indicates: live attenuated yellow fever vaccine strain. Two biological replicates of bulk PBMCs were collected at each blood-draw timepoint. PBMCs were isolated from peripheral blood using a standard Ficoll-Paque protocol. TriZol was used to extract RNA from bulk PBMCs, CD4 and CD8 fractions, and dextramer-positive and dextramer-negative fractions. TCR cDNA was synthesized by 5'RACE template switching, through which a universal primer site and unique molecular identifiers were introduced. Priming of cDNA synthesis was performed from both the TCR alpha and TCR beta constant segments. Libraries were amplified in two PCR steps, with sample barcodes and sequencing adapters added in the second step. Sequencing of libraries was done on Illumina HiSeq 2500 (2x100 bp) or NovaSeq (2x150 bp). Per the original workflow: MIGEC handled demultiplexing of reads and collapsing into UMI consensus sequences, while MiXCR performed V(D)J alignment. Clonotypes responding to the vaccine were identified with edgeR on replicate PBMC samples, with the criteria of FDR below 0.01 and a log2 fold change above 5 up to day 15. CD4 or CD8 identity was assigned to each bulk clonotype according to whether the clonotype was present at higher abundance in the sequenced CD4 repertoire or the sequenced CD8 repertoire. The public reads were reprocessed in TCRdb via fastp at Q25 and MiXCR, keeping in-frame beta chains. Under each unique CDR3 protein, matching rows form one entry showing the most common genes and DNA. V and J calls and clone size were set by TCRdb, not the authors. Recorded for this sample are some 500,000 distinct CDR3 sequences; roughly 13% of them occurred a single time. The ten largest clones represent about 14% of the sample.

The sample in question was PBMCs, obtained on the day of the yellow fever booster vaccination. The sequence links TRBV5-6 to TRBJ1-2; no D gene is confidently identified. This TCR derives from a young man who received the YFV17D yellow fever vaccine. The CDR3 reads CASSFQRTYGYTF. The DNA reads as follows: TGTGCCAGCAGCTTCCAGCGGACTTATGGCTACACCTTC.